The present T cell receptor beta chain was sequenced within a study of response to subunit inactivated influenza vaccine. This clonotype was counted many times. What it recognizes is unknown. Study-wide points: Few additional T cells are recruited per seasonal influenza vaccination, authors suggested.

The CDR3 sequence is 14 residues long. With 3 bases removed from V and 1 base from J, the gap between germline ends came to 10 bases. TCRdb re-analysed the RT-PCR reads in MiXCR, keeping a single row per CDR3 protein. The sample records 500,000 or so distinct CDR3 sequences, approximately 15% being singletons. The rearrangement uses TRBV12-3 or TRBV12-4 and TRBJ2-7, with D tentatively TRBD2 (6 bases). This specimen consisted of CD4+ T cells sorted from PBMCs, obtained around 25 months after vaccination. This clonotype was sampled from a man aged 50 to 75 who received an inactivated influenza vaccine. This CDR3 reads CASSFAGTSYEQYF. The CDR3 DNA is TGTGCCAGCAGTTTCGCAGGGACTTCCTACGAGCAGTACTTC.